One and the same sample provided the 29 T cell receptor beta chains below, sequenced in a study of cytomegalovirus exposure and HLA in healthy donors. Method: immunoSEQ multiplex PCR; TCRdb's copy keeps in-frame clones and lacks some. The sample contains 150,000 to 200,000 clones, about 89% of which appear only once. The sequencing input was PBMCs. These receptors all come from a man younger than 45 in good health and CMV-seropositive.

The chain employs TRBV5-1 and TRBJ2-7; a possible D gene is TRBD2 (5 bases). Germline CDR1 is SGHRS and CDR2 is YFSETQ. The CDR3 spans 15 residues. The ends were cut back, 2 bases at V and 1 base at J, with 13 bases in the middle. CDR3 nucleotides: TGCGCCAGCAGCTTTAAGACGGGGTCTTCCTACGAGCAGTACTTC. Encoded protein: CASSFKTGSSYEQYF.

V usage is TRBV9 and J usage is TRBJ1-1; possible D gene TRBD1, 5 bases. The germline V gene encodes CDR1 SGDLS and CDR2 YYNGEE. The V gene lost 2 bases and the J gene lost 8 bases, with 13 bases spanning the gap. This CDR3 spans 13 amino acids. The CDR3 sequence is CASSVTDKLEAFF. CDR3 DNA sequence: TGTGCCAGCAGCGTGACAGATAAATTAGAAGCTTTCTTT.

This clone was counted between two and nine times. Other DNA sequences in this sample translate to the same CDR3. CDR3 protein: CASSLGQGGNQPQHF. CDR3 in DNA: TGCGCCAGCAGCTTGGGACAGGGGGGCAATCAGCCCCAGCATTTT. The chain carries TRBV5-1 and TRBJ1-5, with 9 bases that match TRBD1. This CDR3 has 15 amino acids. Germline CDR1 is SGHRS and CDR2 is YFSETQ. The ends lost 0 bases at V and 2 bases at J; junction bases unmatched: 0. The variable domain in full, completed from reference TRBV5-1 and TRBJ1-5, reads KAGVTQTPRYLIKTRGQQVTLSCSPISGHRSVSWYQQTPGQGLQFLFEYFSETQRNKGNFPGRFSGRQFSNSRSEMNVSTLELGDSALYLCASSLGQGGNQPQHFGDGTRLSIL.

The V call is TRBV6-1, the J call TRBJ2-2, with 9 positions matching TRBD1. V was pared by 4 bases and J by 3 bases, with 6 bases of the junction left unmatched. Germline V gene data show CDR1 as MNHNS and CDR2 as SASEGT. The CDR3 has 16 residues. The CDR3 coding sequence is TGTGCCAGCAGTGTTACAGGGGGCTGGGACACCGGGGAGCTGTTTTTT. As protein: CASSVTGGWDTGELFF.

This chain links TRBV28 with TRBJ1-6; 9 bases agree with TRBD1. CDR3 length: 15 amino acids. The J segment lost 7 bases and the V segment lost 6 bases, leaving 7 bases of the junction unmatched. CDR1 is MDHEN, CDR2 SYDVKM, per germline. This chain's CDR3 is CASSPTGGFNSPLHF. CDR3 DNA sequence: TGTGCCAGCAGCCCGACAGGGGGGTTCAATTCACCCCTCCACTTT.

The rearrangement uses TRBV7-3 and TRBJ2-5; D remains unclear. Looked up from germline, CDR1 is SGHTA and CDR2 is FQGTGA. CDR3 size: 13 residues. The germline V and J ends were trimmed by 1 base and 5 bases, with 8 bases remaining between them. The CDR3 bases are TGTGCCAGCAGCTTAAATATCATGGAGACCCAGTACTTC. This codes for CASSLNIMETQYF.

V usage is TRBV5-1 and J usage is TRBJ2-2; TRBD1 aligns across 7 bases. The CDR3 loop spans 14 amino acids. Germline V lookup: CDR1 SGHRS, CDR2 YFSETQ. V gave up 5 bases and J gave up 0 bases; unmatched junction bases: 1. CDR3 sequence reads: CASRTGANTGELFF. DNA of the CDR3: TGCGCCAGCAGAACAGGGGCGAACACCGGGGAGCTGTTTTTT.

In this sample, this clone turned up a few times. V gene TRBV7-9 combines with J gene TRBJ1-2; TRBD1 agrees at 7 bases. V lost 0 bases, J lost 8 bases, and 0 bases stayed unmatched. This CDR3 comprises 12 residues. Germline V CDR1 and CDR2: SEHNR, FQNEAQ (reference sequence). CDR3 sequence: CASSLAGGGYTF. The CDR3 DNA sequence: TGTGCCAGCAGCTTAGCAGGGGGCGGCTACACCTTC.

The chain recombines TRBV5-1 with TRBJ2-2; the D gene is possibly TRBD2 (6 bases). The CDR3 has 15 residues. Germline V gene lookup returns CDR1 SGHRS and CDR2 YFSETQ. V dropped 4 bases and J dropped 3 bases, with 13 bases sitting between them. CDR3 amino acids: CASSPRGSDTGELFF. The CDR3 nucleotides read TGCGCCAGCAGCCCACGGGGGTCGGACACCGGGGAGCTGTTTTTT.

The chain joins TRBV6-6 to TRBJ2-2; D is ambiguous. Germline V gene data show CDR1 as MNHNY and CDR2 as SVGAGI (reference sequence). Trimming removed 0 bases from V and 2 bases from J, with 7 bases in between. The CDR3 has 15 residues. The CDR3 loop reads CASSYSRPNTGELFF. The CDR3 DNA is TGTGCCAGCAGTTACTCGAGGCCTAACACCGGGGAGCTGTTTTTT.

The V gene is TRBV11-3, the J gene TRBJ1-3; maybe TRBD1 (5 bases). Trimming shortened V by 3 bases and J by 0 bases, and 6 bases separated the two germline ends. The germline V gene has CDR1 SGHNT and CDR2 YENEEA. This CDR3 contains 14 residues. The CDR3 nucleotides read TGTGCCAGCAGCTTGGGGGTCTCTGGAAACACCATATATTTT. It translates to CASSLGVSGNTIYF.

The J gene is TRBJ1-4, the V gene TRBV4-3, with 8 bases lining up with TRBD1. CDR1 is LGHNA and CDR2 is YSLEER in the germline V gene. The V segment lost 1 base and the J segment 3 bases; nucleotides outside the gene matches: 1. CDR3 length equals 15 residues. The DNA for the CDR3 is TGCGCCAGCAGCCAAGCAGGGGGCGCTAATGAAAAACTGTTTTTT. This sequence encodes CASSQAGGANEKLFF.

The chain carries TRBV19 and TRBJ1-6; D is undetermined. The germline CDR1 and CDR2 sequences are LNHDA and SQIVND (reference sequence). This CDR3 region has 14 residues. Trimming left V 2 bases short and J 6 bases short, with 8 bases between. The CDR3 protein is CASSIKGFNSPLHF. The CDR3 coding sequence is TGTGCCAGTAGTATAAAAGGGTTTAATTCACCCCTCCACTTT.

The CDR3 DNA follows: TGTGCCAGCAGCGCCGGGGGGCCGGGGGGCACAGATACGCAGTATTTT. Protein: CASSAGGPGGTDTQYF. This chain connects TRBV11-3 to TRBJ2-3; D may be TRBD2 (7 bases). The CDR3 consists of 16 residues. V was pared by 5 bases and J by 1 base, with 16 bases between. Germline V gives CDR1 SGHNT, CDR2 YENEEA. Looking up the rest from reference TRBV11-3 and TRBJ2-3 gives the full variable domain: EAGVVQSPRYKIIEKKQPVAFWCNPISGHNTLYWYLQNLGQGPELLIRYENEEAVDDSQLPKDRFSAERLKGVDSTLKIQPAELGDSAVYLCASSAGGPGGTDTQYFGPGTRLTVL.

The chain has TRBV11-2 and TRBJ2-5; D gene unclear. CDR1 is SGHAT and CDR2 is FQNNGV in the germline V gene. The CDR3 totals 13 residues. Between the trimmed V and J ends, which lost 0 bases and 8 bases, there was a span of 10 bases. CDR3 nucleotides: TGTGCCAGCAGCTTAGACCCCGCTGCCACCCAGTACTTC. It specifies CASSLDPAATQYF.

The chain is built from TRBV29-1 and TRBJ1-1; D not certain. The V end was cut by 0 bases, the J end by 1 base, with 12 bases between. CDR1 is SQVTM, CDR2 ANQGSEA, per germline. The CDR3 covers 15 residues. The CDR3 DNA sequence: TGCAGCGTTGAAGAGCCGGCTCGACGGAACACTGAAGCTTTCTTT. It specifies CSVEEPARRNTEAFF.

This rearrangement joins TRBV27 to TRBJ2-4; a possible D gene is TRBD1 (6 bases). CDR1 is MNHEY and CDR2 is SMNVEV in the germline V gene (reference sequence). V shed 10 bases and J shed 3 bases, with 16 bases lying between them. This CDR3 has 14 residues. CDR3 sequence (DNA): TGTGCCACAAAGAACCAGGGGAGCAAAAACATTCAGTACTTC. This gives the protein CATKNQGSKNIQYF.

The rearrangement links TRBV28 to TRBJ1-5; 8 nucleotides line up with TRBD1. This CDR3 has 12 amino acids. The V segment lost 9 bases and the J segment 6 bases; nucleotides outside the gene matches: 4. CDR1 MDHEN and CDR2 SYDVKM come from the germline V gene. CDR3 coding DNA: TGTGCCAGTATGGACAGGGCTCAGCCCCAGCATTTT. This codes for CASMDRAQPQHF. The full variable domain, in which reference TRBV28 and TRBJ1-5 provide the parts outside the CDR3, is DVKVTQSSRYLVKRTGEKVFLECVQDMDHENMFWYRQDPGLGLRLIYFSYDVKMKEKGDIPEGYSVSREKKERFSLILESASTNQTSMYLCASMDRAQPQHFGDGTRLSIL.

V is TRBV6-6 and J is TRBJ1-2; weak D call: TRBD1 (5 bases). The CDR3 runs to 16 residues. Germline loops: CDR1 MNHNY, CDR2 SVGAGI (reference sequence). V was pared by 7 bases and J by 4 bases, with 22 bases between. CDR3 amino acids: CASTTGVGDGVYGYTF. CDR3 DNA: TGTGCCAGCACTACCGGAGTGGGGGATGGGGTCTATGGCTACACCTTC.

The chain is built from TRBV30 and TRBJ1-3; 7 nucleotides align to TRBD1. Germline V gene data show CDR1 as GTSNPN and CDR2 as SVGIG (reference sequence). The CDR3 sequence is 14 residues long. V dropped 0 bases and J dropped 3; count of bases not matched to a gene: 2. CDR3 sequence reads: CAWSVGGDGNTIYF. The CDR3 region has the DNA TGTGCCTGGAGTGTAGGGGGCGATGGAAACACCATATATTTT.

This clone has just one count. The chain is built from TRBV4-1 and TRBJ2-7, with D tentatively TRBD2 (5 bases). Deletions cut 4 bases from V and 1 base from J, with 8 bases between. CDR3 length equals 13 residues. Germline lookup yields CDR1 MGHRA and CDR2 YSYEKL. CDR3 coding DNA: TGCGCCAGCAGCCTCGGGGTTTCCTACGAGCAGTACTTC. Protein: CASSLGVSYEQYF.

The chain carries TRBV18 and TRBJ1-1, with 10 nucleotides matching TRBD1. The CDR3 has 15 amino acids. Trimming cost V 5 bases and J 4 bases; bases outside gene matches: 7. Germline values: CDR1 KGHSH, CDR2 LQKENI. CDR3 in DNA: TGTGCCAGCTCAGTCCTCGGACAGGGGGGCACTGAAGCTTTCTTT. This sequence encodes CASSVLGQGGTEAFF.

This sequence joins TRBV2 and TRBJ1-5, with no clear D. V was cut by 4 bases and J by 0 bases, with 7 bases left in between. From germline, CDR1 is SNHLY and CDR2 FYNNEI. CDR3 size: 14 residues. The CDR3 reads CASSGSHSNQPQHF. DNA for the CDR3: TGTGCCAGCAGTGGCAGCCATAGCAATCAGCCCCAGCATTTT.

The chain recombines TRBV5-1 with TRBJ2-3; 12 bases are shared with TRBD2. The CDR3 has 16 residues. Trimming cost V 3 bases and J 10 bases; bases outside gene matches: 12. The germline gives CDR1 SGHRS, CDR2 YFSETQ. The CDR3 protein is CASSSNLLAGGLAQYF. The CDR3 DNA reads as TGCGCCAGCAGCTCAAACCTACTAGCGGGGGGACTGGCGCAGTATTTT.

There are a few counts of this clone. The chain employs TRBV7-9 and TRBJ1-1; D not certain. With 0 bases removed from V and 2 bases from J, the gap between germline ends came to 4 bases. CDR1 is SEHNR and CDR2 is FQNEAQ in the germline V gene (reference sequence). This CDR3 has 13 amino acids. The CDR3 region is CASSLAGNTEAFF. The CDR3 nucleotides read TGTGCCAGCAGCTTAGCAGGTAACACTGAAGCTTTCTTT.

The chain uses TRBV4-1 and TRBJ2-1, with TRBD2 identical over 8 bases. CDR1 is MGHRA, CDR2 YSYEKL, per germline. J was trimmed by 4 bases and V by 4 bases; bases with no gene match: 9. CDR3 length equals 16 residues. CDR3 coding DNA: TGCGCCAGCAGCCCTGGGAGCGGGAGTCGGTACAATGAGCAGTTCTTC. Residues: CASSPGSGSRYNEQFF.

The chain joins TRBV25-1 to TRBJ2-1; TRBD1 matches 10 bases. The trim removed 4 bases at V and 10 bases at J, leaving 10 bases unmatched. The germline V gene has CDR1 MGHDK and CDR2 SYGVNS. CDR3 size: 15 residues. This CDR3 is CASSVALTGGSEQFF. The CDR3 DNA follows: TGTGCCAGCAGTGTGGCTCTGACAGGGGGCTCGGAGCAGTTCTTC.

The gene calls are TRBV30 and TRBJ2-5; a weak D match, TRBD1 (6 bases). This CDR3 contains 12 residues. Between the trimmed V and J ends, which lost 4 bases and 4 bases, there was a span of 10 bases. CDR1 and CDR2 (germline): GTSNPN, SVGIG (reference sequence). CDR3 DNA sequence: TGTGCCTGGACTACAGGGTTAGAGACCCAGTACTTC. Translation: CAWTTGLETQYF.

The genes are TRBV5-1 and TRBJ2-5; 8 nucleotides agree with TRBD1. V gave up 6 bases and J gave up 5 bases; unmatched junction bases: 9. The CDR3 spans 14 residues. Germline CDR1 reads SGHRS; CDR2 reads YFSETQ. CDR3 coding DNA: TGCGCCAGCAACGACAGGGGTGGGAGTGAGACCCAGTACTTC. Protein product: CASNDRGGSETQYF.